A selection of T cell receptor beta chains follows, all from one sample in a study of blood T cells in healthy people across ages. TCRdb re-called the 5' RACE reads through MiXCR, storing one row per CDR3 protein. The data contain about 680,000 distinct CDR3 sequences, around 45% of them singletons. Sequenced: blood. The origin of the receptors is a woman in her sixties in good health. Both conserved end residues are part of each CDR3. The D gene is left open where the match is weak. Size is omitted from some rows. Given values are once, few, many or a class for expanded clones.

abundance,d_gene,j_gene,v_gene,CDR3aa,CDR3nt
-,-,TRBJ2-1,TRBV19,CASSTDVNTLNEQFF,TGTGCCAGTAGTACCGACGTCAACACCCTCAATGAGCAGTTCTTC
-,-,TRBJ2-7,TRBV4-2,CASSQKDGLDYEQYF,TGTGCCAGCAGCCAGAAAGACGGGCTTGACTACGAGCAGTACTTC
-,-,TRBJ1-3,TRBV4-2,CASSQDRGSSGNTIYF,TGTGCCAGCAGCCAAGATCGAGGCAGCTCTGGAAACACCATATATTTT
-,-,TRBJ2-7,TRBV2,CASSGFSYEQYF,TGTGCCAGCAGTGGCTTTTCCTACGAGCAGTACTTC
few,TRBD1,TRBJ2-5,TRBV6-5,CASSTAQGAQYF,TGTGCCAGTAGTACGGCCCAGGGGGCCCAGTACTTC
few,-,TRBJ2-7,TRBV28,CASSPPGQPGNEQYF,TGTGCCAGCAGTCCCCCCGGGCAACCGGGAAATGAGCAGTACTTC
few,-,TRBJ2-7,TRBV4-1,CASSQELRGQEYF,TGCGCCAGCAGCCAAGAGCTGCGGGGTCAGGAGTACTTC
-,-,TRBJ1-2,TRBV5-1,CASSPEGKRKGYTF,TGCGCCAGCAGCCCGGAGGGTAAGAGGAAGGGCTACACCTTC
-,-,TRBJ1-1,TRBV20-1,CSAREGRGMNTEAFF,TGCAGTGCTAGAGAAGGGAGGGGCATGAACACTGAAGCTTTCTTT
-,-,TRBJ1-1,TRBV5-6,CASSRGGMNTEAFF,TGTGCCAGCAGCCGGGGGGGCATGAACACTGAAGCTTTCTTT
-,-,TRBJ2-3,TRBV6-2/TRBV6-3,CASSYSGVGVSADTQYF,TGTGCCAGCAGTTACTCCGGCGTTGGGGTTTCAGCAGATACGCAGTATTTT
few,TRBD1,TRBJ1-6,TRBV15,CATRSVSDRPTGAGSPLHF,TGTGCCACCAGATCGGTGTCCGATCGGCCGACAGGGGCGGGGTCACCCCTCCACTTT
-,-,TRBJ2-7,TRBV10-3,CAISSTGPLYEQYF,TGTGCCATCAGTTCAACGGGTCCGCTCTACGAGCAGTACTTC
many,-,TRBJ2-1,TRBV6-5,CASAGSSYNEQFF,TGTGCCAGCGCGGGGAGCTCCTACAATGAGCAGTTCTTC
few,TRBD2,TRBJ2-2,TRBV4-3,CASSHGLAGGPGTGELFF,TGCGCCAGCAGCCACGGACTAGCGGGAGGGCCGGGCACCGGGGAGCTGTTTTTT
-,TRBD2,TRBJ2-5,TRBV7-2,CASSPFGREETQYF,TGTGCCAGCAGCCCCTTTGGGAGGGAAGAGACCCAGTACTTC
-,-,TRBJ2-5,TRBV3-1,CASSQSETQYF,TGTGCCAGCAGCCAATCAGAGACCCAGTACTTC
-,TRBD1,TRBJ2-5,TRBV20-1,CSAETGFVKEETQYF,TGCAGCGCTGAGACAGGGTTTGTTAAAGAAGAGACCCAGTACTTC
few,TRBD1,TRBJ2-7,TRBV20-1,CSAAKGGIGYEQYF,TGCAGTGCGGCCAAAGGGGGCATAGGCTACGAGCAGTACTTC
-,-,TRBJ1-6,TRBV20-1,CSARDMRGSSSPLHF,TGCAGTGCTAGAGATATGAGGGGATCTTCGTCACCCCTCCACTTT
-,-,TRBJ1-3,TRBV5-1,CASSLADGNTIYF,TGCGCCAGCAGCTTGGCCGACGGAAACACCATATATTTT
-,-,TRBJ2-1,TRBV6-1,CASSEFTADYEQFF,TGTGCCAGCAGTGAATTCACAGCAGATTACGAGCAGTTCTTC
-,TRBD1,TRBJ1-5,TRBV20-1,CSAAGQGDQPQHF,TGCAGTGCCGCGGGACAGGGTGATCAGCCCCAGCATTTT
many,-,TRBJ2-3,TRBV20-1,CSANRGGVDTQYF,TGCAGTGCAAACAGGGGAGGTGTAGATACGCAGTATTTT
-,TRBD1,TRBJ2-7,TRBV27,CASSPSRDRVILPRGSYEQYF,TGTGCCAGCAGTCCGTCCCGGGACAGGGTAATCCTCCCTCGGGGCTCCTACGAGCAGTACTTC
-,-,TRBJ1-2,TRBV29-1,CSVEGGALTGYGYTF,TGCAGCGTCGAGGGGGGGGCCCTAACGGGCTATGGCTACACCTTC
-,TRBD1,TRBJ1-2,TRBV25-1,CASSLHDRVYSGYTF,TGTGCCAGCAGTCTGCACGACAGGGTCTACTCTGGCTACACCTTC
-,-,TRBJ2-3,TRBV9,CASSARVTDTQYF,TGTGCCAGCAGCGCGAGGGTCACAGATACGCAGTATTTT
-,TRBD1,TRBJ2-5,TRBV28,CASSQDRGGQETQYF,TGTGCCAGCAGCCAGGACAGGGGAGGACAAGAGACCCAGTACTTC
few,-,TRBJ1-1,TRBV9,CASSVGGALGTEAFF,TGTGCCAGCAGCGTAGGGGGGGCTCTGGGCACTGAAGCTTTCTTT
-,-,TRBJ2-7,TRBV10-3,CAISALADEQYF,TGTGCCATCAGTGCGCTTGCGGACGAGCAGTACTTC
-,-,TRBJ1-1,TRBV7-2,CASSRGRTEAFF,TGTGCCAGCAGTCGAGGCAGAACTGAAGCTTTCTTT
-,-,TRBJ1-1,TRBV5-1,CASRGSGAGNTEAFF,TGCGCCAGCAGAGGGTCGGGGGCGGGGAACACTGAAGCTTTCTTT
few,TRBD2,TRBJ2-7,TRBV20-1,CSADRTSGRPGGRYEQYF,TGCAGTGCGGATAGGACTAGCGGGCGACCCGGGGGACGATACGAGCAGTACTTC
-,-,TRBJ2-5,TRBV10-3,CAISEDRTAQEAQYF,TGTGCCATCAGTGAGGACAGAACAGCTCAAGAGGCCCAGTACTTC
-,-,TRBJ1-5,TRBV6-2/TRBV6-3,CASSSGRGGNQPQHF,TGTGCCAGCAGCTCTGGACGGGGCGGCAATCAGCCCCAGCATTTT
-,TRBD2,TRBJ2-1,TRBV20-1,CSAQPTSGKNNEQFF,TGCAGTGCCCAGCCGACTAGCGGGAAGAACAATGAGCAGTTCTTC
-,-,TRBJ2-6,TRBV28,CASSFHSPGANVLTF,TGTGCCAGCAGTTTTCACAGTCCTGGGGCCAACGTCCTGACTTTC
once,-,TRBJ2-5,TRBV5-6,CASRPRTMQETQYF,TGTGCCAGCAGACCCAGGACTATGCAAGAGACCCAGTACTTC
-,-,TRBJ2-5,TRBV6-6,CASNYGGIRGETQYF,TGTGCCAGCAATTATGGAGGAATTCGAGGAGAGACCCAGTACTTC
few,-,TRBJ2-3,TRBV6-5,CASSYSRRTKSTDTQYF,TGTGCCAGCAGTTACTCGAGGCGGACAAAGAGCACAGATACGCAGTATTTT
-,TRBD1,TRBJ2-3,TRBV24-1,CATSDQGTGMVDTQYF,TGTGCCACCAGTGATCAAGGGACAGGGATGGTAGATACGCAGTATTTT
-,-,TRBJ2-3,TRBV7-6,CASSLTSGDTDTQYF,TGTGCCAGCAGCTTGACGTCTGGCGACACAGATACGCAGTATTTT
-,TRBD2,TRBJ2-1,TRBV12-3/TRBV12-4,CASSRGLESYNEQFF,TGTGCCAGCAGTCGGGGACTAGAGTCCTACAATGAGCAGTTCTTC
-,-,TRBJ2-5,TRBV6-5,CASSYDSRPETQYF,TGTGCCAGCAGTTACGACAGCCGCCCAGAGACCCAGTACTTC
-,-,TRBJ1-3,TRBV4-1,CASSQLPLAAASGNTIYF,TGCGCCAGCAGCCAGCTACCCTTGGCAGCGGCCTCTGGAAACACCATATATTTT
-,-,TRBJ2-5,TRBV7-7,CASSAGLVGTQYF,TGTGCTAGCAGCGCGGGCCTCGTCGGGACCCAGTACTTC
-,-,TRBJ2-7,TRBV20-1,CSASDRLGAYEQYF,TGCAGTGCTTCAGACAGGTTGGGCGCCTACGAGCAGTACTTC
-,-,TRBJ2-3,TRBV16,CASSQSGTSTDTQYF,TGTGCCAGCAGCCAATCCGGGACCTCCACAGATACGCAGTATTTT
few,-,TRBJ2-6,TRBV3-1,CASSQEYWGITPYSGANVLTF,TGTGCCAGCAGCCAAGAATACTGGGGGATCACACCCTACTCTGGGGCCAACGTCCTGACTTTC
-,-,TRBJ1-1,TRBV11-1,CASSYRRGERHNTEAFF,TGTGCCAGCAGTTATCGACGGGGGGAACGGCACAACACTGAAGCTTTCTTT
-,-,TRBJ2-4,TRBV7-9,CASRGLAKNIQYF,TGTGCCAGCCGGGGACTAGCCAAAAACATTCAGTACTTC
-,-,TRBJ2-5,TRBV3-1,CASSPTQGKQETQYF,TGTGCCAGCAGCCCGACGCAGGGGAAACAAGAGACCCAGTACTTC
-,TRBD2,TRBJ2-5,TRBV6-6,CASSYATSGSETQYF,TGTGCCAGCAGTTACGCGACTAGCGGGAGTGAGACCCAGTACTTC
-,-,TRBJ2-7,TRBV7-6,CASSLNSVRTYEQYF,TGTGCCAGCAGCCTAAATTCTGTCAGAACCTACGAGCAGTACTTC
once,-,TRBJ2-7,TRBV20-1,CSSTGTQAWGEQYF,TGCAGTTCGACTGGGACGCAGGCATGGGGCGAGCAGTACTTC
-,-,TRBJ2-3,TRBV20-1,CSANQGTDTQYF,TGCAGTGCTAATCAGGGGACAGATACGCAGTATTTT
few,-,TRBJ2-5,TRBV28,CATSQGPGRQYF,TGTGCCACCTCACAAGGGCCCGGTAGGCAGTACTTC
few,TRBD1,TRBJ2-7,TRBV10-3,CAIRPDRENREQYF,TGTGCCATCAGACCGGACAGGGAAAATCGCGAGCAGTACTTC
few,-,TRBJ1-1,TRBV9,CASSVHPENTEAFF,TGTGCCAGCAGCGTCCACCCTGAGAACACTGAAGCTTTCTTT